These 6 T cell receptor beta chains originate from one sample sequenced in a study of T cells in Graves' hyperthyroidism and ophthalmopathy. It was RNA transcripts that yielded the amplified TCR beta CDR3 regions. During a first-round RT-PCR of the TCR CDR3, the HTBI primer set was used. Using its own MiXCR run on the multiplex PCR reads, TCRdb lists one record per CDR3 protein. The sample records around 420,000 distinct CDR3 sequences, roughly an eighth being singletons. Sequencing used blood. The receptors originated from a woman younger than 30 with Graves' hyperthyroidism.

V usage is TRBV6-1 and J usage is TRBJ1-2; possibly TRBD1 for D (5 bases). The CDR3 sequence is 14 residues long. Germline V gene sequence: CDR1 MNHNS, CDR2 SASEGT. V was trimmed by 5 bases and J by 4 bases, leaving 14 bases between them. For the CDR3, the DNA is TGTGCCAGCAGTTTGCCCCAGGGAATCTATGGCTACACCTTC. Amino acid sequence: CASSLPQGIYGYTF.

The J gene is TRBJ1-3, the V gene TRBV30; D may be TRBD1 (5 bases). Germline CDR1 reads GTSNPN; CDR2 reads SVGIG (reference sequence). V dropped 4 bases and J dropped 4 bases, with 14 bases sitting between them. The CDR3 consists of 14 residues. The CDR3 protein is CAWKFREGGNTIYF. CDR3 DNA: TGTGCCTGGAAGTTCAGGGAGGGCGGAAACACCATATATTTT.

This clonotype has only a few counts. The chain links TRBV4-3 to TRBJ1-1; 9 bases agree with TRBD1. Losses at the gene ends were 3 bases for V and 4 bases for J; bases not matched to a gene: 12. The germline CDR1 and CDR2 sequences are LGHNA and YSLEER. This CDR3 contains 17 residues. As DNA, the CDR3 is TGCGCCAGCAGCCACCTGGGACAGGGAGGTTTAGCCACTGAAGCTTTCTTT. This sequence encodes CASSHLGQGGLATEAFF.

This clonotype showed up just a few times. The chain combines TRBV18 with TRBJ2-2, with D possibly matching TRBD1 (6 bases). CDR3 length equals 16 residues. Trimming cost V 3 bases and J 2 bases, with 13 bases left between them. Germline values: CDR1 KGHSH, CDR2 LQKENI. The CDR3 DNA reads as TGTGCCAGCTCACCCCTAGCTGGGGGCAACACCGGGGAGCTGTTTTTT. Residues: CASSPLAGGNTGELFF.

This clonotype was recorded many times. The chain uses TRBV12-3 or TRBV12-4 and TRBJ1-1; a possible D gene is TRBD1 (5 bases). V was clipped by 2 bases and J by 6 bases, with 13 bases between them. The CDR3 spans 14 residues. CDR3 protein: CASSLLGQIAEAFF. The CDR3 DNA sequence: TGTGCCAGCAGTTTATTGGGGCAGATTGCTGAAGCTTTCTTT.

This clonotype was seen many times. The J gene is TRBJ1-5, the V gene TRBV2, with TRBD1 as a possible D gene (5 bases). CDR3 length: 16 residues. Trimming left V 1 base short and J 6 bases short, with 16 bases between. Germline CDR1 reads SNHLY; CDR2 reads FYNNEI. The CDR3 bases are TGTGCCAGCAGTGAAGGGGGACGAAGGACCTTTCAGCCCCAGCATTTT. The encoded protein is CASSEGGRRTFQPQHF.